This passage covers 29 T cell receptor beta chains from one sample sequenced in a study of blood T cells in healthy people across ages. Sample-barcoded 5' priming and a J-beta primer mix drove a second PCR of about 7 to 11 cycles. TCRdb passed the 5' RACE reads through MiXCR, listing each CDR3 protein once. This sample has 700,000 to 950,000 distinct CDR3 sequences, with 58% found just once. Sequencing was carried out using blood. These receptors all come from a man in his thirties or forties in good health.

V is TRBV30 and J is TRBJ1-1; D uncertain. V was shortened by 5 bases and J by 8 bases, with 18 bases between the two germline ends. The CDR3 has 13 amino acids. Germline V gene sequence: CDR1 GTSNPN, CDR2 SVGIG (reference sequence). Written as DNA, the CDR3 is TGTGCCTGGCAGGAAGGCCCCCTTGGAGAAGCTTTCTTT. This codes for CAWQEGPLGEAFF.

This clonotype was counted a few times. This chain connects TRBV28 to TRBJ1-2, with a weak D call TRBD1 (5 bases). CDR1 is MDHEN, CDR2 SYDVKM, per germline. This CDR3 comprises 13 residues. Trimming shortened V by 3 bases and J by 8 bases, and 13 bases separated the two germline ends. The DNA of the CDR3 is TGTGCCAGCAGTTTTGGTGGGGCGCGAGGCTACACCTTC. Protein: CASSFGGARGYTF.

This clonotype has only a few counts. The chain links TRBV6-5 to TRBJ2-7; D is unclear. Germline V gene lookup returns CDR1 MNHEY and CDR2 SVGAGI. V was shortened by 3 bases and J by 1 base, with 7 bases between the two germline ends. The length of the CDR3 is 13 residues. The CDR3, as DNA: TGTGCCAGCAGTTATAGAGAGTCCTACGAGCAGTACTTC. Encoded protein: CASSYRESYEQYF.

The CDR3, as DNA: TGTGCCACCAGCCTCGGGACTTTCGCGAATGAGCAGTTCTTC. Its translation is CATSLGTFANEQFF. The chain is built from TRBV15 and TRBJ2-1; D might be TRBD2 (6 bases). The germline V gene encodes CDR1 LNHNV and CDR2 YYDKDF (reference sequence). The CDR3 consists of 14 residues. V lost 5 bases and J 7 bases, leaving 15 bases between the germline ends. Variable domain in full (rest from reference TRBV15 and TRBJ2-1): DAMVIQNPRYQVTQFGKPVTLSCSQTLNHNVMYWYQQKSSQAPKLLFHYYDKDFNNEADTPDNFQSRRPNTSFCFLDIRSPGLGDTAMYLCATSLGTFANEQFFGPGTRLTVL.

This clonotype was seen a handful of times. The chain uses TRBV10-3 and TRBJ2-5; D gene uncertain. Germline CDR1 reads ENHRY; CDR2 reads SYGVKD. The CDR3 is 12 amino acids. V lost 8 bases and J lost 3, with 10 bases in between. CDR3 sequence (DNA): TGTGCCATCGGGCAGCCTGAAGAGACCCAGTACTTC. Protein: CAIGQPEETQYF.

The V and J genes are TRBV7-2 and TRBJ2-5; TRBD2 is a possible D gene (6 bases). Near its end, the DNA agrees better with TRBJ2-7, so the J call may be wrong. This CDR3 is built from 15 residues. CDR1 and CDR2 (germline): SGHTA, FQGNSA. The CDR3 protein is CASSLAGGKGYEQYF. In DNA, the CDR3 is TGTGCCAGCAGCTTAGCGGGCGGGAAGGGTTACGAGCAGTACTTC.

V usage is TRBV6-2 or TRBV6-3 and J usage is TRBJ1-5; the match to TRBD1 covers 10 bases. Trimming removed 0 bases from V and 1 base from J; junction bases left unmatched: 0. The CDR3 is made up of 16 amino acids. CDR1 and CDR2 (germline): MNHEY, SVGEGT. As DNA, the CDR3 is TGTGCCAGCAGTTACTCGGGACAGGGGAGCAATCAGCCCCAGCATTTT. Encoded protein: CASSYSGQGSNQPQHF.

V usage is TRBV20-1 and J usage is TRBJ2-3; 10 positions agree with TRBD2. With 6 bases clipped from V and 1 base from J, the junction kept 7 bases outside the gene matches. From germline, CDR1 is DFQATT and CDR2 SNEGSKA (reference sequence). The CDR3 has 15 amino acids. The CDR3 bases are TGCAGTGCGGGATCAGCGGGAGGGGGCACAGATACGCAGTATTTT. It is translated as CSAGSAGGGTDTQYF.

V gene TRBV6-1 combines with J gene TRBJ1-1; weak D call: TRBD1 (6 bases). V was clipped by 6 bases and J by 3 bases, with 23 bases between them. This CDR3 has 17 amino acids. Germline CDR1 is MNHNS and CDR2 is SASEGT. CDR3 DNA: TGTGCCAGCAGGCTAAATAATATCAATTGGGGGCACACTGAAGCTTTCTTT. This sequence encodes CASRLNNINWGHTEAFF.

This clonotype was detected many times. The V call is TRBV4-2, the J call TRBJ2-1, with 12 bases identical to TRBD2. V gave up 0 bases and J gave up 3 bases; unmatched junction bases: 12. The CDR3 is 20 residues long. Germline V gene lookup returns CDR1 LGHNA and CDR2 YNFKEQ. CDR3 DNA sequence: TGTGCCAGCAGCCAAGATGCCCCCACTAGCGGGAGGATAGTCTACAATGAGCAGTTCTTC. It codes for CASSQDAPTSGRIVYNEQFF.

This chain's CDR3 is CASSQGPSGLFF. CDR3 sequence (DNA): TGTGCCAGCAGCCAAGGCCCTAGCGGTCTGTTCTTC. The rearrangement uses TRBV3-1 and TRBJ2-1; 7 bases agree with TRBD2. CDR1 is LGHDT, CDR2 YNNKEL, per germline (reference sequence). The CDR3 covers 12 residues. V dropped 1 base and J dropped 15; count of bases not matched to a gene: 6.

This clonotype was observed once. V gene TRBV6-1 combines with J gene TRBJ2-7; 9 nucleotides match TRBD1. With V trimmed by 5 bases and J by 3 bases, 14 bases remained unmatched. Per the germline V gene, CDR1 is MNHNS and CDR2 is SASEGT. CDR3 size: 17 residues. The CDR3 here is CASSRMKGQGAFYEQYF. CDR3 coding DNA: TGTGCCAGCAGTCGAATGAAGGGACAGGGAGCGTTCTACGAGCAGTACTTC.

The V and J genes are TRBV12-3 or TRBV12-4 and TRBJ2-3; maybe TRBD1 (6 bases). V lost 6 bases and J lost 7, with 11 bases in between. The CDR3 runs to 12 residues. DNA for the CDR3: TGTGCCAGCAGCCAACAGGGATATACGCAGTATTTT. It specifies CASSQQGYTQYF.

DNA for the CDR3: TGTGCCAGCAGTTTGAGGGACAGGGGGTACGAGCAGTACTTC. This translates into CASSLRDRGYEQYF. The chain recombines TRBV12-3 or TRBV12-4 with TRBJ2-4; 11 bases align to TRBD1. The DNA end favors TRBJ2-7, so the J call may be wrong. The CDR3 has 14 residues.

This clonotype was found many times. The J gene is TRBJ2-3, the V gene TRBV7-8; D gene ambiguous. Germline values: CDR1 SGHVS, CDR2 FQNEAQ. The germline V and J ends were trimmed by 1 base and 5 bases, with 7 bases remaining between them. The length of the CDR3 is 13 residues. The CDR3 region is CASSLGWGDTQYF. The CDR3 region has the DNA TGTGCCAGCAGCTTAGGATGGGGAGATACGCAGTATTTT.

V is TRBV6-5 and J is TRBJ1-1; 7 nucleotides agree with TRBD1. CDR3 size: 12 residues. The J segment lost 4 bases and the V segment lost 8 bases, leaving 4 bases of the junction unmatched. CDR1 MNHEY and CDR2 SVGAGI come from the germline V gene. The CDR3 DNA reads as TGTGCCAGCGTGTCAGGGGGCACTGAAGCTTTCTTT. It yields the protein CASVSGGTEAFF.

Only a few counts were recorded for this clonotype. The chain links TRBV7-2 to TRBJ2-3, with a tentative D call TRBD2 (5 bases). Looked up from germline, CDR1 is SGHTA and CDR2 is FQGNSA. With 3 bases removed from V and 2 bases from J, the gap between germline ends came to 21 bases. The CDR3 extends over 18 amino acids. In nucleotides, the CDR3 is TGTGCCAGCAGCTTGAGTCGCTCGAAAGGACTCTACACAGATACGCAGTATTTT. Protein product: CASSLSRSKGLYTDTQYF.

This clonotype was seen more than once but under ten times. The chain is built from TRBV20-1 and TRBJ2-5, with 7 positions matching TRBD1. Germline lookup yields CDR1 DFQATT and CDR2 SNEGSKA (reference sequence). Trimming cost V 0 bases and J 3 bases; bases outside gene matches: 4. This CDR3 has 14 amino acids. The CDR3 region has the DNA TGCAGTGCTAGAGATGAGGGGGCAGAAGAGACCCAGTACTTC. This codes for CSARDEGAEETQYF.

The CDR3 loop reads CASRNLGGGYQPQHF. The DNA for the CDR3 is TGTGCCAGCAGGAATCTAGGCGGGGGTTATCAGCCCCAGCATTTT. The V call is TRBV27, the J call TRBJ1-5, with TRBD1 as a possible D gene (5 bases). CDR1 is MNHEY, CDR2 SMNVEV, per germline (reference sequence). Trimming left V 6 bases short and J 5 bases short, with 17 bases between. The CDR3 runs 15 residues.

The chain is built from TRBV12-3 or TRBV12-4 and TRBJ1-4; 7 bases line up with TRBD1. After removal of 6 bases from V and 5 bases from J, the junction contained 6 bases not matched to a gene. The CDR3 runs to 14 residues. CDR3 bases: TGTGCCAGCAGCCCCGCGGACAGGAATGAAAAACTGTTTTTT. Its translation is CASSPADRNEKLFF.

CDR3: CASRDSGLAVGELFF. The CDR3 DNA sequence: TGTGCCAGCAGGGACTCGGGACTAGCGGTCGGGGAGCTGTTTTTT. V usage is TRBV28 and J usage is TRBJ2-2, with 11 bases matching TRBD2. Losses at the gene ends were 6 bases for V and 7 bases for J; bases not matched to a gene: 7. Germline values: CDR1 MDHEN, CDR2 SYDVKM. CDR3 length: 15 residues.

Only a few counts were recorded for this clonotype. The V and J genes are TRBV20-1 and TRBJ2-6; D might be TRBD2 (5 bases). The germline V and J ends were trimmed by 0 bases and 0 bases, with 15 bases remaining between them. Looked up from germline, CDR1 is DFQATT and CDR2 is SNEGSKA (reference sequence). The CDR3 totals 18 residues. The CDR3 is CSARDSAGGYSGANVLTF. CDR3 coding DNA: TGCAGTGCTAGAGATTCGGCAGGCGGGTACTCTGGGGCCAACGTCCTGACTTTC.

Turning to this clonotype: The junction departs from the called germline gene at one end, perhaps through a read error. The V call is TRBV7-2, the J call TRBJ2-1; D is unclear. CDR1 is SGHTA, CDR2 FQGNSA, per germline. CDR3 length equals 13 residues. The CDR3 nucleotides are TGTGCCAGCAGCTTAGACTCCCACAATGAGCAGTTCTTC. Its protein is CASSLDSHNEQFF.

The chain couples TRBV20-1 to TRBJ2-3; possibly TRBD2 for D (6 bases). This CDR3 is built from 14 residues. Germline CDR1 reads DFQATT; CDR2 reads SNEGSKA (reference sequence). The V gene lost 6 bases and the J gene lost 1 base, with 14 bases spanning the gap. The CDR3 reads CSALTSTGTDTQYF. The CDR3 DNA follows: TGCAGTGCCCTAACTAGCACGGGCACAGATACGCAGTATTTT.

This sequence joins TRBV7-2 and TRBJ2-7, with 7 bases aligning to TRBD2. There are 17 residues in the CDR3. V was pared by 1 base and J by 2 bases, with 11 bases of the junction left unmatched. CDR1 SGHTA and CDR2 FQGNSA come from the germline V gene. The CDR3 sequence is CASSLGKFLAETYEQYF. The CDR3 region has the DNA TGTGCCAGCAGCTTAGGAAAGTTTCTAGCGGAGACCTACGAGCAGTACTTC.

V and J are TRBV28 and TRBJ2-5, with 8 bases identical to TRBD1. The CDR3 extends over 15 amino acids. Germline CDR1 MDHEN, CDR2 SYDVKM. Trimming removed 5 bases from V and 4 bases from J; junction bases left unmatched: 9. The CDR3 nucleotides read TGTGCCAGCAGTGAGACAGGGGATCTCTCAGAGACCCAGTACTTC. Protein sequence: CASSETGDLSETQYF.

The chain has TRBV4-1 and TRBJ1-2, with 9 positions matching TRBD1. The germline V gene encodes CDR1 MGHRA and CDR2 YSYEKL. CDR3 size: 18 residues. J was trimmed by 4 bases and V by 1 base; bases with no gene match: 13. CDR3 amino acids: CASSQGNTGGSIVYGYTF. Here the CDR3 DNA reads TGCGCCAGCAGCCAAGGGAACACAGGGGGCTCCATCGTCTATGGCTACACCTTC.

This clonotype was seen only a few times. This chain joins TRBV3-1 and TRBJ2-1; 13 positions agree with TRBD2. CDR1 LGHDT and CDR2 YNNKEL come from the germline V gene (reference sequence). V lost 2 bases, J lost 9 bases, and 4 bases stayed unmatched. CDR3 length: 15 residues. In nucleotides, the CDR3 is TGTGCCAGCAGCCAAATACTAGCGGGAGGGCCTGAGCAGTTCTTC. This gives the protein CASSQILAGGPEQFF.

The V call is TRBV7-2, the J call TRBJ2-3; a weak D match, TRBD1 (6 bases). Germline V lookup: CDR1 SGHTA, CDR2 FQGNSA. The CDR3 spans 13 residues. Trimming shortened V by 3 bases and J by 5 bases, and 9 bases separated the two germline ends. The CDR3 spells CASSLGALDTQYF. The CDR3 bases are TGTGCCAGCAGCTTGGGGGCTCTAGATACGCAGTATTTT.